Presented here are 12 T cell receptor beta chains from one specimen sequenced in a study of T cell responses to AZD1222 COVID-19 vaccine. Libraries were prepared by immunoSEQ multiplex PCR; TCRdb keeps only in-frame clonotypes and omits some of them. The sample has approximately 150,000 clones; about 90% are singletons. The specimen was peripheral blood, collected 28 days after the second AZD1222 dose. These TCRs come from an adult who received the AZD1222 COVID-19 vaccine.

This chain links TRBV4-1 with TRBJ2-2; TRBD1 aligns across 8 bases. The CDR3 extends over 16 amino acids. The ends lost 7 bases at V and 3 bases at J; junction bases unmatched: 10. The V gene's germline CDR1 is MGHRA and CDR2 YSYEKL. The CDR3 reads CASTTSTDRDTGELFF. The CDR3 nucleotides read TGCGCCAGCACCACATCCACGGACAGGGACACCGGGGAGCTGTTTTTT.

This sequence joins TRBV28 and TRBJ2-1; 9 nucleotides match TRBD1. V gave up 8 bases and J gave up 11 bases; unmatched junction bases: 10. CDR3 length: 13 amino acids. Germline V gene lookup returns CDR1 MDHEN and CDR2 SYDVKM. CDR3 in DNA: TGTGCCAGCTGGGGGGACAGGGATCGTAAGCAGTTCTTC. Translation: CASWGDRDRKQFF. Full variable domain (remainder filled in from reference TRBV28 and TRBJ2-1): DVKVTQSSRYLVKRTGEKVFLECVQDMDHENMFWYRQDPGLGLRLIYFSYDVKMKEKGDIPEGYSVSREKKERFSLILESASTNQTSMYLCASWGDRDRKQFFGPGTRLTVL.

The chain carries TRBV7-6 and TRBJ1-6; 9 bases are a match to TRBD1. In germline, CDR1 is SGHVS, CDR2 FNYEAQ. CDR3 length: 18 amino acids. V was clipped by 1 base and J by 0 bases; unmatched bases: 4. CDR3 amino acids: CASSLVGTGSSYNSPLHF. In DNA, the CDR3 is TGTGCCAGCAGCTTAGTTGGGACAGGGAGCTCCTATAATTCACCCCTCCACTTT.

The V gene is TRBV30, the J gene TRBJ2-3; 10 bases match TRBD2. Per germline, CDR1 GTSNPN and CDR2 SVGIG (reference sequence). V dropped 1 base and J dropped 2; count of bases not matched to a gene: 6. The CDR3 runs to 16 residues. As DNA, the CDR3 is TGTGCCTGGAGTGAGGGTAGCGGGGGGCCCACAGATACGCAGTATTTT. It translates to CAWSEGSGGPTDTQYF.

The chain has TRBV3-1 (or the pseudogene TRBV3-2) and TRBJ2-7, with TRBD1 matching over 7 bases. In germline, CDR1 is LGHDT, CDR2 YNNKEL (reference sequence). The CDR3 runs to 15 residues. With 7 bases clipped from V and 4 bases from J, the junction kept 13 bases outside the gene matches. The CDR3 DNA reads TGTGCCAGCACCAGCCGGGGACAGCCACCTTACGAGCAGTACTTC. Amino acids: CASTSRGQPPYEQYF.

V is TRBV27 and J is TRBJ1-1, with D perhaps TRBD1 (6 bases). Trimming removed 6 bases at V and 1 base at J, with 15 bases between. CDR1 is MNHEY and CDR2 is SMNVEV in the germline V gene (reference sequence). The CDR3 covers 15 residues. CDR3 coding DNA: TGTGCCAGCAGGGTCCAACAGGGCCCGAACACTGAAGCTTTCTTT. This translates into CASRVQQGPNTEAFF.

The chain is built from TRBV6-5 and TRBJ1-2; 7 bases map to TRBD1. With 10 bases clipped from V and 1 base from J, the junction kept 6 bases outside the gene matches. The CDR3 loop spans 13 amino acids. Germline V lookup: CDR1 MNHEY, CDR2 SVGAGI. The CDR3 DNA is TGTGCCACCCTGGGACAGCTTAACTATGGCTACACCTTC. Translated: CATLGQLNYGYTF.

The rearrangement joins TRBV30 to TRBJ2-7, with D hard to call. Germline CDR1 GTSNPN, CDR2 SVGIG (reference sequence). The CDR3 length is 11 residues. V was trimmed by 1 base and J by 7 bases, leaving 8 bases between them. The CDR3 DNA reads TGTGCCTGGAGTGCGAGTGGGGAGCAGTACTTC. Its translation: CAWSASGEQYF.

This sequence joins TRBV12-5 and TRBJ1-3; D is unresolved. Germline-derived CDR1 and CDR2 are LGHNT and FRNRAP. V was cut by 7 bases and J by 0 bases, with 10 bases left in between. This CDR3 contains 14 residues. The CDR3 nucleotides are TGTGCTAGTGCGGGCACCGACTCTGGAAACACCATATATTTT. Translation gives CASAGTDSGNTIYF. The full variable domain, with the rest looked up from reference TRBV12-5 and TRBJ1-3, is DARVTQTPRHKVTEMGQEVTMRCQPILGHNTVFWYRQTMMQGLELLAYFRNRAPLDDSGMPKDRFSAEMPDATLATLKIQPSEPRDSAVYFCASAGTDSGNTIYFGEGSWLTVV.

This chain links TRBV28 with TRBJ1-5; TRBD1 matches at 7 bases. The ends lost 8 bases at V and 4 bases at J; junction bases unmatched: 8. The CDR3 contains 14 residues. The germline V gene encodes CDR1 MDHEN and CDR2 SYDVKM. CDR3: CASRGDSLNQPQHF. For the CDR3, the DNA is TGTGCCAGCCGGGGGGACAGCCTAAATCAGCCCCAGCATTTT.

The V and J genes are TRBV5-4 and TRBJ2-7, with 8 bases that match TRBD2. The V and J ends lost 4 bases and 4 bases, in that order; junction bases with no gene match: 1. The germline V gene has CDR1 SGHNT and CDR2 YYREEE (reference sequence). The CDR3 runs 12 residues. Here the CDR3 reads CASSRGGYEQYF. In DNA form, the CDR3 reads TGTGCCAGCAGCCGGGGGGGGTACGAGCAGTACTTC. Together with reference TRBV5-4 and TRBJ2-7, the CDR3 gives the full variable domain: ETGVTQSPTHLIKTRGQQVTLRCSSQSGHNTVSWYQQALGQGPQFIFQYYREEENGRGNFPPRFSGLQFPNYSSELNVNALELDDSALYLCASSRGGYEQYFGPGTRLTVT.

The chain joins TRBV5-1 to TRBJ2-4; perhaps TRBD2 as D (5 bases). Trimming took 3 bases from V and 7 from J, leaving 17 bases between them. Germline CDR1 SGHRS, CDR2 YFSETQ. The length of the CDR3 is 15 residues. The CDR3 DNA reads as TGCGCCAGCAGCTCACCGGAGGTGTTGGGCAACATTCAGTACTTC. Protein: CASSSPEVLGNIQYF.